These T cell receptor beta chains were read from a single sample in a study of T cell responses to AZD1222 COVID-19 vaccine. Some clones are missing from TCRdb's copy, which holds only in-frame ones; the method was immunoSEQ multiplex PCR. The sample holds tens of thousands of clones, over 60% seen once. Sequencing used peripheral blood, obtained 28 days after the second dose of the MenACWY control vaccine. All receptors derive from an adult who received the MenACWY meningococcal vaccine as a control. CDR3s include the opening cysteine and the closing phenylalanine or tryptophan. The order of the fields is D gene, V gene, J gene, clone size, CDR3 DNA, CDR3 protein. D genes are given only for firm matches. A clone size is listed for some rows: how often the clone was seen (once, few, many), or a class if it is expanded.

.,TRBV18,TRBJ1-6,.,TGTGCCAGCTCCCCGCGGAGGTATTCACCCCTCCACTTT,CASSPRRYSPLHF
TRBD1,TRBV5-1,TRBJ2-7,few,TGCGCCAGCAGCTTACCGGGACAGGGCTACGAGCAGTACTTC,CASSLPGQGYEQYF
TRBD2,TRBV4-1,TRBJ2-1,.,TGCGCCAGCAGCCAAGAGGGACTAGCGGGAGTGAATGAGCAGTTCTTC,CASSQEGLAGVNEQFF
.,TRBV4-1,TRBJ1-6,.,TGCGCCAGCAGCCAAGAAGCCGGGGCCCGTGGCTCACCCCTCCACTTT,CASSQEAGARGSPLHF
TRBD1,TRBV6-1,TRBJ1-5,.,TGTGCCAGCAGTGAAGCGTCCCGGGACAGGGGGGGACAACATTTT,CASSEASRDRGGQHF
.,TRBV30,TRBJ2-1,once,TGTGCCTGGAGCCATTACAATGAGCAGTTCTTC,CAWSHYNEQFF
.,TRBV6-5,TRBJ1-1,.,TGTGCCAGCAGTTACGAGGGGATCACTGAAGCTTTCTTT,CASSYEGITEAFF
TRBD1,TRBV19,TRBJ2-3,.,TGTGCCAGTAGTATGGCCGGGACAGTTACAGATACGCAGTATTTT,CASSMAGTVTDTQYF
.,TRBV27,TRBJ1-5,.,TGTGCCAGCAGCAAAAGAGGGGGTCAGCCCCAGCATTTT,CASSKRGGQPQHF
.,TRBV12-5,TRBJ2-1,.,TGTGCTAGTGGTTTAAGGGGGATGGGTGAGCAGTTCTTC,CASGLRGMGEQFF
TRBD1,TRBV15,TRBJ2-5,.,TGTGCCACCAGCAGAGTAGGGGCAGGGGGTGAGGAGACCCAGTACTTC,CATSRVGAGGEETQYF
.,TRBV10-3,TRBJ1-1,.,TGTGCCATCAGCGGTGAGATGTGGACGAACACTGAAGCTTTCTTT,CAISGEMWTNTEAFF
TRBD1,TRBV6-5,TRBJ1-5,.,TGTGCCAGCAGTTACCGGACAGGCGCCGATCAGCCCCAGCATTTT,CASSYRTGADQPQHF
.,TRBV4-2,TRBJ1-5,.,TGTGCCAGCAGCCAGGACCGGAGGGCGCCCCAGCATTTT,CASSQDRRAPQHF
.,TRBV28,TRBJ1-5,few,TGTGCCAGCAGTATTTTTCCAGGGACAAGTCAGCCCCAGCATTTT,CASSIFPGTSQPQHF
TRBD2,TRBV10-3,TRBJ2-1,few,TGTGCCATCAGTAGGACTAGCGGGACCCCTGAGCAGTTCTTC,CAISRTSGTPEQFF
.,TRBV4-3,TRBJ1-1,.,TGCGCCAGCAGCGCGGGGTCCAACACTGAAGCTTTCTTT,CASSAGSNTEAFF
.,TRBV24-1,TRBJ1-5,.,TGTGCCACCAGCCCCCAGCCCCAGCATTTT,CATSPQPQHF
TRBD1,TRBV6-6,TRBJ1-2,.,TGTGCCAGCAGTCCCCGGACAGGTGAAGGCTACACCTTC,CASSPRTGEGYTF
.,TRBV9,TRBJ1-6,.,TGTGCCAGCAGCGTAATGGATAATTCACCCCTCCACTTT,CASSVMDNSPLHF
.,TRBV9,TRBJ1-6,.,TGTGCCAGCAGCCTGGGGTCGAGGAGAGGGACACCCCTCCACTTT,CASSLGSRRGTPLHF
.,TRBV4-2,TRBJ2-7,.,TGTGCCAGCAGCCAAGAGCCAGGGGCCTACGAGCAGTACTTC,CASSQEPGAYEQYF
.,TRBV10-3,TRBJ1-6,.,TGTGCCATCAGTGAGTCGCCGGCGAATTCACCCCTCCACTTT,CAISESPANSPLHF
TRBD1,TRBV24-1,TRBJ2-1,.,TGTGCCACCAGAGGACAGGGGATCAACGGTGAGCAGTTCTTC,CATRGQGINGEQFF
.,TRBV19,TRBJ1-2,.,TGTGCCAGTAGTAAAGGCCGACAGCCGAGGTATGGCTACACCTTC,CASSKGRQPRYGYTF
TRBD1,TRBV7-2,TRBJ1-5,.,TGTGCCAGCAGCTCGGACAGGGCTCAGCCCCAGCATTTT,CASSSDRAQPQHF
.,TRBV10-3,TRBJ1-6,few,TGTGCCATCAGTGAATCCGGCCCTAATTCACCCCTCCACTTT,CAISESGPNSPLHF
.,TRBV6-6,TRBJ2-2,.,TGTGCCAGCAGCTTGGGGGGGGGCGTCCCCGGGGAGCTGTTTTTT,CASSLGGGVPGELFF
.,TRBV5-6,TRBJ1-2,.,TGTGCCAGCAGCATTGGGACCGCGGGCTACACCTTC,CASSIGTAGYTF
.,TRBV27,TRBJ1-5,.,TGTGCCAGCAGTAGAAGGAATAATCAGCCCCAGCATTTT,CASSRRNNQPQHF
.,TRBV5-4,TRBJ2-2,many,TGTGCCAGCAGCTTGGGCAGGGGCACCGGGGAGCTGTTTTTT,CASSLGRGTGELFF
.,TRBV4-3,TRBJ2-1,.,TGCGCCAGCAGCCTTATCAGTAACGGGGAGCAGTTCTTC,CASSLISNGEQFF
.,TRBV4-1,TRBJ1-2,.,TGCGCCAGCAGCCAAGACAAGGGCGGGGGGGGATATGGCTACACCTTC,CASSQDKGGGGYGYTF
.,TRBV19,TRBJ2-1,.,TGTGCCAGTAGAGCCCCCGCGGCACAGGGAGGCAATGAGCAGTTCTTC,CASRAPAAQGGNEQFF
TRBD1,TRBV6-5,TRBJ2-4,.,TGTGCCAGCAGCCCAATCCGGGACAGAGACATTCAGTACTTC,CASSPIRDRDIQYF